This TCR beta chain was retrieved from a study of identical twins. This clonotype has a count of ten or more. One junction end does not reproduce the germline sequence, and a read error may be involved. The CDR3 has 14 amino acids. Germline V lookup: CDR1 DFQATT, CDR2 SNEGSKA (reference sequence). TCRdb ran MiXCR on the 5' RACE reads and lists one entry per CDR3 protein. The repertoire holds approximately 150,000 distinct CDR3 sequences, with around 3.6% as singletons. The chain carries TRBV20-1 and TRBJ2-5; the D gene could be TRBD1 or TRBD2 (5 bases each). Material for sequencing was memory T cells sorted from blood. The sequence was obtained from a man between 18 and 29 years old in good health. This CDR3 reads CSARGTGFGETQYF. In nucleotides, the CDR3 is TGCAGTGCAAGAGGGACGGGTTTCGGGGAGACCCAGTACTTC.